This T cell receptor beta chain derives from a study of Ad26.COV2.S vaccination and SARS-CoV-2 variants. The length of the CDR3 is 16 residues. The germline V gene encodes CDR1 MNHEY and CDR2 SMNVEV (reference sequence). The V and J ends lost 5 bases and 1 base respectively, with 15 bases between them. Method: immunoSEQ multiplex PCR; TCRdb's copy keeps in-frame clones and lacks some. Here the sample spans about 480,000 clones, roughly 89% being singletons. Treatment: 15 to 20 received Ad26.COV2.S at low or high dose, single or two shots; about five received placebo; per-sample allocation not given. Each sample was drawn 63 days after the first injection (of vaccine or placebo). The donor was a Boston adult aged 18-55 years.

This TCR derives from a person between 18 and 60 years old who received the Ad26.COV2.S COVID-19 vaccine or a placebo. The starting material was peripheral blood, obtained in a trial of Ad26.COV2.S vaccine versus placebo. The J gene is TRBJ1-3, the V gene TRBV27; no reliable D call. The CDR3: CASSPRRDRSGNTIYF. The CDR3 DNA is TGTGCCAGCAGTCCCAGGAGGGATCGTTCTGGAAACACCATATATTTT.